This is a list of T cell receptor beta chains from one sample in a study of CD8+CD57+ T cells in acquired aplastic anemia. TCRdb called the reads again in MiXCR, with one record for every CDR3 protein. The sample lists about 250,000 distinct CDR3 sequences, 45% to 50% occurring once. The specimen sequenced was sorted CD4+, CD8+, or CD8+CD57+ T cells (not recorded which) from PBMCs. The receptors come from a human donor with aplastic anemia. Both conserved end residues are part of each CDR3. D genes are given only for firm matches. Clone size is shown for a subset of rows, as once, few, many or a class of expanded clone.

v_gene	j_gene	abundance	d_gene	CDR3nt	CDR3aa
TRBV20-1	TRBJ2-7	.	TRBD1	TGCAGTGCTAGAGACCCCTCGACTATCAGGACAGGGGGCTCTGGCGAGCAGTACTTC	CSARDPSTIRTGGSGEQYF
TRBV6-4	TRBJ2-2	.	.	TGTGCCAGCAGGGGAAAGAGGGGACCAGATTCCACCGGGGAGCTGTTTTTT	CASRGKRGPDSTGELFF
TRBV7-9	TRBJ2-1	.	TRBD2	TGTGCCAGCAGCCGCGGGAGCACCTACAATGAGCAGTTCTTC	CASSRGSTYNEQFF
TRBV19	TRBJ2-1	once	TRBD2	TGTGCCACCACGACTAGCGCCTCCTACAATGAGCAGTTCTTC	CATTTSASYNEQFF
TRBV9	TRBJ1-6	many	TRBD1	TGTGCCAGCGGCGCAGCAGGGGGCGGTAATTCACCCCTCCACTTT	CASGAAGGGNSPLHF
TRBV2	TRBJ1-2	.	.	TGTGCCAGCAGCCTTAGGACGGCCAACTATGGCTACACCTTC	CASSLRTANYGYTF
TRBV20-1	TRBJ2-7	many	.	TGCAGTAGTAGTTGGGAGCAGTACTTC	CSSSWEQYF
TRBV7-9	TRBJ2-5	many	TRBD2	TGTGCCAGCAGCCCGACTAGCGTTGCCCAAGAGACCCAGTACTTC	CASSPTSVAQETQYF
TRBV7-8	TRBJ2-7	.	.	TGTGCCAGCAGCTTAATCGAGACTAGTCAACACGAGCAGTACTTC	CASSLIETSQHEQYF
TRBV4-1	TRBJ2-1	few	TRBD2	TGCGCCAGCAGCCTAGCTCCAGTGACTAGCGGGGGGGCCAATGAGCAGTTCTTC	CASSLAPVTSGGANEQFF
TRBV10-3	TRBJ2-7	medium-sized	.	TGTGCCATCAGTGTTCAGTTGAGTTCCTACGAGCAGTACTTC	CAISVQLSSYEQYF
TRBV6-2/TRBV6-3	TRBJ2-7	.	TRBD1	TGTGCCAGCAACGACGGGACAGGGACCTACGAGCAGTACTTC	CASNDGTGTYEQYF
TRBV29-1	TRBJ2-7	many	.	TGCAGCGTTGACACGGGCCACGAGCAGTACTTC	CSVDTGHEQYF
TRBV9	TRBJ2-5	many	TRBD2	TGTGCCAGCAGCGTAGGCACTAGCGGGAGGGAGACCCAGTACTTC	CASSVGTSGRETQYF
TRBV14	TRBJ2-7	many	.	TGTGCCAGCAGCCAAGATCACTACGAGCAGTACTTC	CASSQDHYEQYF
TRBV3-1	TRBJ1-1	.	TRBD1	TGTGCCAGCAGCCACTCCGGGACAGGGATTATAAACGCTGAAGCTTTCTTT	CASSHSGTGIINAEAFF
TRBV9	TRBJ1-4	many	TRBD1	TGTGCCAGCAGCGCCCGGGACAGGGGGCGGGCGAACCCCCTGTTTTTT	CASSARDRGRANPLFF
TRBV5-8	TRBJ1-1	many	.	TGTGCCAGCAGCTTTGAGTTTACAGGGAATACTGAAGCTTTCTTT	CASSFEFTGNTEAFF
TRBV2	TRBJ2-1	many	.	TGTGCCAGCAATGGGGGGGAGCAGTTCTTC	CASNGGEQFF